This record looks at one TCR beta chain sequence and its context. The clone's antigen remains unknown. No per-base quality is available; no much larger clone lies one base away. TCRbeta CDR3 regions were amplified from genomic DNA by means of the immunoSEQ Assay, a bias-controlled multiplex PCR. The paper's processing steps were these. The number of nucleated cells in each sample was estimated by amplification of reference gene primers within the assay. To quantify the absolute abundance of each unique TCRbeta CDR3 rearrangement, sequence reads were collapsed and filtered. For each sample, productive Simpson clonality was calculated by taking the square root of Simpson's diversity index across productive rearrangements. Sourced from immuneACCESS, this table was stored by TCRdb with only in-frame sequences that have V and J called. A share of the clones is absent; for the studies checked, an unresolved V gene accounts for under half, and the remainder has no known explanation. V and J calls and clone size are given by that table; D and trimming were obtained from the DNA. For this sample there are 60,000 to 85,000 clones; roughly 81% appear just once. The ten largest clones add up to approximately 11% of the sample.

At one collaborating source in Seattle, patients were enrolled during active infection and were followed longitudinally through the course of disease. Each collaborating institution followed its own protocols to collect whole blood in K2EDTA tubes. Collaborator samples were shipped for TCRbeta analysis as frozen whole blood, isolated PBMCs, or DNA extracted from either sample type. This sample is part of a study of blood T cell repertoires in COVID-19 (dated by TCRdb to 2018 to 2020). For the study in its entirety: Samples from collaborators originated in the United States, Italy and Spain and spanned both the acute and convalescent phases of COVID-19. Where HLA class I and class II types were available, the types were taken from metadata supplied by the sample provider, not from assay-based typing. A freely available public database, intended as a resource for researchers studying the immune response to SARS-CoV-2, is where the repertoires were released. The prospective study material was composed of cDNA or gDNA derived from T cells, B-cell-depleted T cells, or PBMCs. Subjects who had been exposed to COVID-19, were actively infected with it, or had recovered from it provided the deeply sampled blood TCRbeta repertoires that made up the dataset. Sample metadata almost always included a de-identified subject ID, COVID-19 status, age in years and sex. The samples were drawn from the first 160 participants of the ongoing ImmuneRACE study and from 1,254 subjects provided by 6 global collaborators. Results and caveats for the whole study, not just this receptor: The quantity of clinical and demographic metadata differed by source and by participant and was supplied without curation.

The sequence was collected from a man between 60 and 70 years old with COVID-19, enrolled during active disease. The sample consisted of peripheral blood.

The bases are TGTGCCATCAGTGATAGGCAGGCTAACTATGGCTACACCTTC. The encoded protein is CAISDRQANYGYTF. In this chain, TRBV10-3 is recombined with TRBJ1-2, with the D gene call left open. Trimming at the junction amounts to 3 bases on V and 0 bases on J, and the germline ends lie 8 bases apart. The germline V gene gives CDR1 as ENHRY and CDR2 as SYGVKD. The CDR3 contains 14 residues, cysteine and phenylalanine counted. Just CDR3 DNA is preserved here, 42 bases in frame from base 1.